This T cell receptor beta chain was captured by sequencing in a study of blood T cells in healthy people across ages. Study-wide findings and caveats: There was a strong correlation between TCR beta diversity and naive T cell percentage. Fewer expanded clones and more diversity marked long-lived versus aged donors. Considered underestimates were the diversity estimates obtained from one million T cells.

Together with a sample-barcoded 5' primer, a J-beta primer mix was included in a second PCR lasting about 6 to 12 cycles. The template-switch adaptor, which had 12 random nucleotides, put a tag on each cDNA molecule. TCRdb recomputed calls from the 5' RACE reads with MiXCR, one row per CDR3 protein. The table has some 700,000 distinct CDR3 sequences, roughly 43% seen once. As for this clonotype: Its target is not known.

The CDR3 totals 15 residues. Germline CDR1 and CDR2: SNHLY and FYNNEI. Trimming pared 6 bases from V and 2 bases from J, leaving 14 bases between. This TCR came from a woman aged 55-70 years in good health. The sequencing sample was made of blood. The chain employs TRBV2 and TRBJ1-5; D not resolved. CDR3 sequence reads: CASRGRADGNQPQHF. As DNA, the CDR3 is TGTGCCAGCAGAGGCCGGGCGGACGGCAATCAGCCCCAGCATTTT.